This paragraph reports one T cell receptor (beta chain). The record originates from a study of glioma-infiltrating T cells after dendritic cell vaccination. Overall study context: The vaccine used monocyte-derived dendritic cells pulsed overnight with autologous tumor lysate.

Sequenced by immunoSEQ multiplex PCR; TCRdb stores in-frame clones only, minus some. The table has about 99,000 clones, approximately 80% seen once. Time point described: after dendritic cell vaccination, including at tumor progression/relapse. Fresh-frozen tumor tissue and more than two years of survival data were available for all. Sequenced here: blood, sampled after dendritic cell vaccination. The TCR originated in a human donor with glioblastoma.

For the CDR3, the DNA is TGTGCCAGCAGCTTAGCTGCCGGGACAGGGGTCCACGAGCAGTACTTC. Amino acids: CASSLAAGTGVHEQYF. The V gene is TRBV7-2, the J gene TRBJ2-7; 10 bases are shared with TRBD1. Trimming removed 0 bases from V and 5 bases from J; junction bases left unmatched: 7. The V gene's germline CDR1 is SGHTA and CDR2 FQGNSA. The CDR3 sequence is 16 residues long.